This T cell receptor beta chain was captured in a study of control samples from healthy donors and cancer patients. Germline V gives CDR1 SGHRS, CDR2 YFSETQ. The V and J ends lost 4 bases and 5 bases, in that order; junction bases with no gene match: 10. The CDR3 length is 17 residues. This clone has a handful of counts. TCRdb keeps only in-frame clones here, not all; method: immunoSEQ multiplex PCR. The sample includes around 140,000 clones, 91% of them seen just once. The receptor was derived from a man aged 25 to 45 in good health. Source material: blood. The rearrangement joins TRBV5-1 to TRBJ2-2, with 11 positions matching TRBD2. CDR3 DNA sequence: TGCGCCAGCAGCCTACGTAGCGGGGGGGCCGGGACCGGGGAGCTGTTTTTT. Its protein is CASSLRSGGAGTGELFF. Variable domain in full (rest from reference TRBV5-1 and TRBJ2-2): KAGVTQTPRYLIKTRGQQVTLSCSPISGHRSVSWYQQTPGQGLQFLFEYFSETQRNKGNFPGRFSGRQFSNSRSEMNVSTLELGDSALYLCASSLRSGGAGTGELFFGEGSRLTVL.